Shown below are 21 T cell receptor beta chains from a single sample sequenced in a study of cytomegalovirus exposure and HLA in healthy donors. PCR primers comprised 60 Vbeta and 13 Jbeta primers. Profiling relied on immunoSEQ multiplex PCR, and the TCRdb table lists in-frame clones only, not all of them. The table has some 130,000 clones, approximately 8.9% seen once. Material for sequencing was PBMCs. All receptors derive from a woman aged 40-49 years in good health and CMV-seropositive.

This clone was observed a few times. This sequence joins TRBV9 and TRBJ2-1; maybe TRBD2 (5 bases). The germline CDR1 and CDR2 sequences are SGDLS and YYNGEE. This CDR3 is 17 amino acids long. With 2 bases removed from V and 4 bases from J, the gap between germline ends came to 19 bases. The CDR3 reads CASSVSFPTDFYNEQFF. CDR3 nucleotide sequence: TGTGCCAGCAGCGTTAGCTTCCCGACGGACTTTTACAATGAGCAGTTCTTC.

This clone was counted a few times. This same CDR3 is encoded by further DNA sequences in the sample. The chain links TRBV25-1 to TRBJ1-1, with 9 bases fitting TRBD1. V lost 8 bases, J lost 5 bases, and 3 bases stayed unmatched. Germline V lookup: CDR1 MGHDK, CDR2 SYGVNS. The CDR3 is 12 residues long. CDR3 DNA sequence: TGTGCCAGCGGGACAGGGCCTACTGAAGCTTTCTTT. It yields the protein CASGTGPTEAFF. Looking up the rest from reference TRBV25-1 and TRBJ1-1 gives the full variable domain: EADIYQTPRYLVIGTGKKITLECSQTMGHDKMYWYQQDPGMELHLIHYSYGVNSTEKGDLSSESTVSRIRTEHFPLTLESARPSHTSQYLCASGTGPTEAFFGQGTRLTVV.

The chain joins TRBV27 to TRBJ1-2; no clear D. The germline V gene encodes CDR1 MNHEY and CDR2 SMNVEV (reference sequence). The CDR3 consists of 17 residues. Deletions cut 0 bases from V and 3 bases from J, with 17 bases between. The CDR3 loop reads CASSLSGPELVYYGYTF. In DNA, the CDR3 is TGTGCCAGCAGTTTATCTGGCCCGGAACTAGTTTACTATGGCTACACCTTC.

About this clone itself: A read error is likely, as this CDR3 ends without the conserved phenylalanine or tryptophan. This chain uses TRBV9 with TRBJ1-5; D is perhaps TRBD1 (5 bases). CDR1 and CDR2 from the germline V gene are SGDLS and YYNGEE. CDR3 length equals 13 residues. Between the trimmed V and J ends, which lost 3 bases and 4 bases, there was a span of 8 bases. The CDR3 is CASSATDNQPQHL. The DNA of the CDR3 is TGTGCCAGCAGCGCGACAGATAATCAGCCCCAGCATTTG.

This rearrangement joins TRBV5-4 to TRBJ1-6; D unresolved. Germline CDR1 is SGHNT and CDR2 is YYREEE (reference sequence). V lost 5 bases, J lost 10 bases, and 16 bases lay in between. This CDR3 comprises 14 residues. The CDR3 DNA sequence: TGTGCCAGCAGGTCGGGGAACCAAGACTCACCCCTCCACTTT. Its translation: CASRSGNQDSPLHF.

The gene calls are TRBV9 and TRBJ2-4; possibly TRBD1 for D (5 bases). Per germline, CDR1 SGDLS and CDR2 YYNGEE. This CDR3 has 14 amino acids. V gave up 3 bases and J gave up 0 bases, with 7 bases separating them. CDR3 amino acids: CASSGGRAKNIQYF. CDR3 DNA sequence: TGTGCCAGCAGCGGGGGCAGAGCCAAAAACATTCAGTACTTC.

The CDR3 spells CASSLAGLVTEAFF. The CDR3, as DNA: TGCGCCAGCAGCTTGGCGGGACTGGTCACTGAAGCTTTCTTT. The chain carries TRBV5-1 and TRBJ1-1, with a tentative D call TRBD1 (5 bases). V was trimmed by 0 bases and J by 4 bases, leaving 10 bases between them. From germline, CDR1 is SGHRS and CDR2 YFSETQ. The CDR3 has 14 amino acids. Supplemented by reference TRBV5-1 and TRBJ1-1, the full variable domain reads KAGVTQTPRYLIKTRGQQVTLSCSPISGHRSVSWYQQTPGQGLQFLFEYFSETQRNKGNFPGRFSGRQFSNSRSEMNVSTLELGDSALYLCASSLAGLVTEAFFGQGTRLTVV.

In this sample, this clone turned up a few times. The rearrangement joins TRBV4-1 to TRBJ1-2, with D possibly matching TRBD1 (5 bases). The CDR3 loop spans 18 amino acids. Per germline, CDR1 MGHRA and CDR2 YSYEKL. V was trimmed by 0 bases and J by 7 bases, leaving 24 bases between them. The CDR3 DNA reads TGCGCCAGCAGCCAAGACAACTTTGCTTCGAAGACACAGGCTGGCTACACCTTC. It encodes CASSQDNFASKTQAGYTF.

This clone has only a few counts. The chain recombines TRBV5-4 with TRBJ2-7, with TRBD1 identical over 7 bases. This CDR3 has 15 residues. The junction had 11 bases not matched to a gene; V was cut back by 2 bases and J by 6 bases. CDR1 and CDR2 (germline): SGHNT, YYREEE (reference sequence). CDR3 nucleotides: TGTGCCAGCAGCTTAGACAGGGAAAGCCTTCGCGAGCAGTACTTC. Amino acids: CASSLDRESLREQYF.

This chain's CDR3 is CASSRTGGVTEAFF. The CDR3 DNA sequence: TGTGCCAGCTCCAGGACAGGGGGCGTTACTGAAGCTTTCTTT. This chain uses TRBV11-2 with TRBJ1-1, with 11 bases identical to TRBD1. V shed 8 bases and J 5 bases; nucleotides not matched to a gene: 7. The CDR3 length is 14 residues. From germline, CDR1 is SGHAT and CDR2 FQNNGV.

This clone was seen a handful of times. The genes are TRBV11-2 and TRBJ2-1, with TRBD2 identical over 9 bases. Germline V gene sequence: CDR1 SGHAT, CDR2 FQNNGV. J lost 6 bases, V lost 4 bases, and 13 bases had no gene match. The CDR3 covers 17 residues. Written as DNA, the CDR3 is TGTGCCAGCAGCTCCAGAGCTAGCGGGGCCCAGAGCAATGAGCAGTTCTTC. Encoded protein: CASSSRASGAQSNEQFF.

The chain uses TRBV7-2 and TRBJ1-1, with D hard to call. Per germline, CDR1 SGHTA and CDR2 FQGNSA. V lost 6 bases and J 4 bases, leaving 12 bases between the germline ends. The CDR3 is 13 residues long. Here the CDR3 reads CASRSDPGTEAFF. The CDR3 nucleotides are TGTGCCAGCAGATCCGATCCAGGCACTGAAGCTTTCTTT.

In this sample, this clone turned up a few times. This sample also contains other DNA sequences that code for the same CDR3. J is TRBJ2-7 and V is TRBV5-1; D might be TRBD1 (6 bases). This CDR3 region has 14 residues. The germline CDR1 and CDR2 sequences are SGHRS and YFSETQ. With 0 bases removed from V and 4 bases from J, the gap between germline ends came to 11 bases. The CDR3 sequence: CASSLGQGSYEQYF. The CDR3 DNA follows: TGCGCCAGCAGCTTGGGGCAGGGGAGTTACGAGCAGTACTTC.

The CDR3 DNA follows: TGTGCCAGCAGTGCCCCGGGACAGGGGGCGCCTGGCTACACCTTC. Amino acids: CASSAPGQGAPGYTF. The chain couples TRBV6-5 to TRBJ1-2, with 12 bases matching TRBD1. From germline, CDR1 is MNHEY and CDR2 SVGAGI. CDR3 length: 15 amino acids. After removal of 5 bases from V and 7 bases from J, the junction contained 8 bases not matched to a gene.

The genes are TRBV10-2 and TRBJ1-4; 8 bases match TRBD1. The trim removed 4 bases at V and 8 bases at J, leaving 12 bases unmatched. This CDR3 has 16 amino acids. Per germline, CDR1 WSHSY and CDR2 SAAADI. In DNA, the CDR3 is TGCGCCAGCAGTGGCGGTAAAACAGGGGGAATCGAAAAACTGTTTTTT. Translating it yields CASSGGKTGGIEKLFF.

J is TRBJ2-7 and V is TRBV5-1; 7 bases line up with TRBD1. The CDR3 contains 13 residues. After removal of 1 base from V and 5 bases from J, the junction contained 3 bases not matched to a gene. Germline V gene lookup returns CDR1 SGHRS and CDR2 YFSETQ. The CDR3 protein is CASSLTGVHEQYF. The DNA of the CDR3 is TGCGCCAGCAGCTTGACAGGGGTCCACGAGCAGTACTTC.

CDR3 region: CASRPSGGPGYTF. CDR3 nucleotides: TGTGCCAGTAGACCCTCCGGCGGTCCTGGCTACACCTTC. V gene TRBV2 combines with J gene TRBJ1-2; no clear D gene. Germline CDR1 is SNHLY and CDR2 is FYNNEI. The CDR3 runs to 13 residues. The V gene lost 9 bases and the J gene lost 7 bases, with 18 bases spanning the gap.

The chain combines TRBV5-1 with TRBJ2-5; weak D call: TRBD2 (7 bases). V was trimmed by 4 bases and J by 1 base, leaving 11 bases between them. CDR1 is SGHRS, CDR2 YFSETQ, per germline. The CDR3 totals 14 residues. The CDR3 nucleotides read TGCGCCAGCAGCACCGCGGGGGCCCAAGAGACCCAGTACTTC. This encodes CASSTAGAQETQYF.

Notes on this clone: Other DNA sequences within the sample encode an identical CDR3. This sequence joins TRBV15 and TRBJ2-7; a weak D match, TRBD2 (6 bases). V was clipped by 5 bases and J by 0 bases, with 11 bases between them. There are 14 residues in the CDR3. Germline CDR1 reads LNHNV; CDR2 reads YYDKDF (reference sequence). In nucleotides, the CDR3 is TGTGCCACCAGCCAGGGACTTCCCTCCTACGAGCAGTACTTC. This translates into CATSQGLPSYEQYF. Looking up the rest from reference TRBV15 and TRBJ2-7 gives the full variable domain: DAMVIQNPRYQVTQFGKPVTLSCSQTLNHNVMYWYQQKSSQAPKLLFHYYDKDFNNEADTPDNFQSRRPNTSFCFLDIRSPGLGDTAMYLCATSQGLPSYEQYFGPGTRLTVT.

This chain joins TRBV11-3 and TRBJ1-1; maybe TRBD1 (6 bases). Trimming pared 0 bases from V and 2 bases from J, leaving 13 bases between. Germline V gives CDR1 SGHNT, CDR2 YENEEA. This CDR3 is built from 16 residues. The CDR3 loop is CASSLDGRGANTEAFF. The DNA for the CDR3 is TGTGCCAGCAGCTTAGACGGGAGGGGGGCAAACACTGAAGCTTTCTTT.

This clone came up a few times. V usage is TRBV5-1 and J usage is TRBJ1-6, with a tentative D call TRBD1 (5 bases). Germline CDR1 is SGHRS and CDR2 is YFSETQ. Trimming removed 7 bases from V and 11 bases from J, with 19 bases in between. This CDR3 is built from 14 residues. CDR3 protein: CASRGDRVDTPLHF. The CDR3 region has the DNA TGCGCCAGCCGGGGGGATAGGGTCGACACACCCCTCCACTTT.